Here is one TCR beta chain with its context. Its antigen is not yet known. No much larger clone exists at a distance of one base, and base qualities are not known. The source of the sample is a study of CD8 T cells in ankylosing spondylitis (dated by TCRdb to about 2017). Study-wide context: To find TCR variants linked to disease, the study profiled T cell receptor beta repertoires in ankylosing spondylitis patients and healthy donors. The full study cohort comprised 25 ankylosing spondylitis patients and about 110 healthy donors. Peripheral blood samples were taken, and synovial fluid was additionally collected from ankylosing spondylitis patients. Beyond this particular receptor, the publication reports: Significant enrichment of the disease-linked clones was reported in matched synovial fluid samples from ankylosing spondylitis patients. Some motif variants were previously reported in synovial fluid and blood of reactive arthritis patients, suggesting common disease-initiation mechanisms. A CD8+ phenotype was shown by the disease-linked clones, which were found at relatively low frequencies in peripheral blood. A TCR beta motif of several highly homologous amino acid variants appeared characteristic of blood from ankylosing spondylitis patients.

The sequencer listed for this sample is Illumina HiSeq 2500. Quantitative 5'-RACE with molecular barcodes was the method used to prepare the TCR beta libraries. The authors' pipeline ran thus. A new computational method based on a probabilistic model of VDJ rearrangement was used to identify disease-linked TCR variants. Starting from the raw public reads, TCRdb applied fastp trimming at Q25, assembled clones with MiXCR and retained in-frame beta chains. For every CDR3 protein sequence, its rows merge into one entry that carries the most common genes and DNA. TCRdb, not the authors, supplied the V and J calls. The sample table shows around 140,000 distinct CDR3 sequences, and roughly 18% are seen once. Jointly, the top ten make up roughly 30% of the sample. V gives up 1 base and J gives up 7 bases, and the segment between their germline ends measures 14 bases. CDR1 and CDR2 are read off the germline V gene (reference sequence) as LGHDT and YNNKEL. The CDR3 has 16 amino acids, counting the end cysteine and phenylalanine. CDR3 DNA only is kept here, 48 bases in frame from base 1.

This TCR was sampled from a male donor with ankylosing spondylitis. The chain is assembled from TRBV3-1 and TRBJ1-6, and the D gene may be TRBD1, 6 bases matching. Sequencing was carried out using blood, either unsorted or a sorted T cell fraction (not recorded which). The CDR3 in this case is CASSQAAGEINSPLHF. The bases read TGTGCCAGCAGCCAAGCAGCAGGGGAAATAAATTCACCCCTCCACTTT.